These 28 T cell receptor beta chains were all obtained from the same sample, sequenced in a study of T cell changes during pregnancy in multiple sclerosis. TCRdb's copy holds only in-frame clones and misses some; the assay was immunoSEQ multiplex PCR. The table records fewer than 55,000 clones, approximately 91% of them present only once. The source material was CD4+ T cells from peripheral blood mononuclear cells, sampled in the third trimester of pregnancy. These receptors were taken from a female donor with multiple sclerosis, enrolled in a pregnancy study.

The rearrangement uses TRBV7-8 and TRBJ1-5; tentatively, D is TRBD1 (6 bases). Looked up from germline, CDR1 is SGHVS and CDR2 is FQNEAQ. Trimming took 5 bases from V and 2 from J, leaving 13 bases between them. This CDR3 is 15 amino acids long. The DNA for the CDR3 is TGTGCCAGCAGCGGCGTCAGGGGAGGCAATCAGCCCCAGCATTTT. It specifies CASSGVRGGNQPQHF.

The chain combines TRBV19 with TRBJ1-1, with D unclear. V dropped 3 bases and J dropped 7 bases, with 6 bases sitting between them. This CDR3 has 11 amino acids. Germline-derived CDR1 and CDR2 are LNHDA and SQIVND (reference sequence). In nucleotides, the CDR3 is TGTGCCAGTAGTATGTTCGGTGAAGCTTTCTTT. Amino acid sequence: CASSMFGEAFF.

The chain employs TRBV19 and TRBJ1-6, with TRBD1 matching over 7 bases. The J segment lost 7 bases and the V segment lost 0 bases, leaving 3 bases of the junction unmatched. Germline V gene data show CDR1 as LNHDA and CDR2 as SQIVND (reference sequence). The CDR3 is 15 residues long. CDR3 bases: TGTGCCAGTAGTATAGAGCACAGGGGAAATTCACCCCTCCACTTT. Its translation: CASSIEHRGNSPLHF.

V gene TRBV27 combines with J gene TRBJ1-1; 8 nucleotides line up with TRBD1. V shed 5 bases and J 1 base; nucleotides not matched to a gene: 6. The CDR3 runs to 15 residues. Germline values: CDR1 MNHEY, CDR2 SMNVEV (reference sequence). DNA for the CDR3: TGTGCCAGCAGTCTCCGGACAGGGCGGAACACTGAAGCTTTCTTT. Translating gives CASSLRTGRNTEAFF.

The chain joins TRBV27 to TRBJ2-2; D perhaps matches TRBD2 (7 bases). Germline V gives CDR1 MNHEY, CDR2 SMNVEV (reference sequence). V lost 4 bases and J lost 6, with 12 bases in between. The CDR3 sequence is 14 residues long. The DNA for the CDR3 is TGTGCCAGCAGTTGGGGGGGGCCCTCCGGGGAGCTGTTTTTT. This gives the protein CASSWGGPSGELFF.

The chain recombines TRBV11-2 with TRBJ1-1; D gene unclear. Germline V gene data show CDR1 as SGHAT and CDR2 as FQNNGV. The V end was cut by 2 bases, the J end by 0 bases, with 7 bases between. The CDR3 length is 14 residues. The CDR3 nucleotides read TGTGCCAGCAGCTTAATTGGCATGAACACTGAAGCTTTCTTT. It yields the protein CASSLIGMNTEAFF. Based on the CDR3 plus reference TRBV11-2 and TRBJ1-1, the full variable domain is EAGVAQSPRYKIIEKRQSVAFWCNPISGHATLYWYQQILGQGPKLLIQFQNNGVVDDSQLPKDRFSAERLKGVDSTLKIQPAKLEDSAVYLCASSLIGMNTEAFFGQGTRLTVV.

The rearrangement links TRBV30 to TRBJ1-1, with D unclear. CDR1 and CDR2 from the germline V gene are GTSNPN and SVGIG (reference sequence). The germline V and J ends were trimmed by 4 bases and 7 bases, with 10 bases remaining between them. CDR3 length: 11 amino acids. For the CDR3, the DNA is TGTGCCTGGATCCCGGGTATTGAAGCTTTCTTT. This encodes CAWIPGIEAFF.

The V call is TRBV6-1, the J call TRBJ1-2, with 7 positions matching TRBD1. Germline-derived CDR1 and CDR2 are MNHNS and SASEGT. The CDR3 runs 13 residues. V was pared by 5 bases and J by 5 bases, with 5 bases of the junction left unmatched. DNA of the CDR3: TGTGCCAGCAGTCAAGGGACAGTATATGGCTACACCTTC. It encodes CASSQGTVYGYTF.

The chain carries TRBV15 and TRBJ1-5, with 10 bases aligning to TRBD1. Per germline, CDR1 LNHNV and CDR2 YYDKDF (reference sequence). Trimming at V came to 5 bases and at J to 6 bases, leaving 7 bases not matched to a gene. The CDR3 has 15 residues. The CDR3 protein is CATSLGGTGVQPQHF. The CDR3, as DNA: TGTGCCACCAGCCTTGGTGGGACAGGGGTTCAGCCCCAGCATTTT.

The rearrangement uses TRBV6-6 and TRBJ2-2; D not certain. This CDR3 region has 13 residues. V lost 6 bases and J lost 6, with 11 bases in between. Germline loops: CDR1 MNHNY, CDR2 SVGAGI (reference sequence). The CDR3 spells CASSPDWAGELFF. The CDR3 DNA reads TGTGCCAGCAGCCCCGACTGGGCCGGGGAGCTGTTTTTT.

In nucleotides, the CDR3 is TGTGCCAGCAGGCGGGGGTTGAACACTGAAGCTTTCTTT. Translated: CASRRGLNTEAFF. The chain links TRBV6-6 to TRBJ1-1, with D possibly being TRBD1 (5 bases). Germline V gene sequence: CDR1 MNHNY, CDR2 SVGAGI (reference sequence). The CDR3 totals 13 residues. The V end lost 6 bases, the J end lost 0 bases, and 8 bases lay between the germline ends.

The chain uses TRBV5-1 and TRBJ1-2; D is unresolved. This CDR3 is 14 amino acids long. Trimming shortened V by 0 bases and J by 3 bases, and 9 bases separated the two germline ends. Germline V lookup: CDR1 SGHRS, CDR2 YFSETQ. The CDR3 region is CASSLVLADYGYTF. The CDR3 DNA is TGCGCCAGCAGCTTGGTACTCGCGGACTATGGCTACACCTTC.

In this sample, this clone turned up a few times. The chain links TRBV29-1 to TRBJ1-1; 8 bases align to TRBD1. The CDR3 is 14 amino acids. CDR1 SQVTM and CDR2 ANQGSEA come from the germline V gene. V lost 7 bases, J lost 3 bases, and 10 bases stayed unmatched. CDR3 DNA: TGCAGCGGAACAGGGGGAATTAGGGACACTGAAGCTTTCTTT. Translation: CSGTGGIRDTEAFF.

The chain carries TRBV7-3 and TRBJ2-1; 9 bases line up with TRBD2. Trimming took 6 bases from V and 5 from J; bases not matched to a gene: 8. Germline CDR1 is SGHTA and CDR2 is FQGTGA. The CDR3 runs 15 residues. This chain's CDR3 is CASSIAGEPNNEQFF. CDR3 bases: TGTGCCAGCAGTATAGCGGGGGAGCCAAACAATGAGCAGTTCTTC. Full variable domain (rest looked up from reference TRBV7-3 and TRBJ2-1): GAGVSQTPSNKVTEKGKYVELRCDPISGHTALYWYRQSLGQGPEFLIYFQGTGAADDSGLPNDRFFAVRPEGSVSTLKIQRTERGDSAVYLCASSIAGEPNNEQFFGPGTRLTVL.

The chain recombines TRBV2 with TRBJ1-5; TRBD1 matches 8 bases. V was clipped by 4 bases and J by 3 bases; unmatched bases: 5. The CDR3 is 15 residues long. CDR1 is SNHLY and CDR2 is FYNNEI in the germline V gene. The CDR3 DNA reads as TGTGCCAGCAGTGTCAGGGGGCAAAACAATCAGCCCCAGCATTTT. Protein sequence: CASSVRGQNNQPQHF.

V is TRBV13 and J is TRBJ2-5, with 9 bases identical to TRBD2. After removal of 5 bases from V and 1 base from J, the junction contained 8 bases not matched to a gene. Germline assignment: CDR1 PRHDT and CDR2 FYEKMQ (reference sequence). This CDR3 has 16 amino acids. This CDR3 is CASSPSGRGGQETQYF. The CDR3 region has the DNA TGTGCCAGCAGCCCTTCGGGGCGGGGGGGCCAAGAGACCCAGTACTTC.

This clone occurred a few times. The rearrangement joins TRBV27 to TRBJ1-6; 9 nucleotides agree with TRBD1. CDR3 length equals 16 residues. Germline lookup yields CDR1 MNHEY and CDR2 SMNVEV (reference sequence). Trimming removed 5 bases from V and 8 bases from J; junction bases left unmatched: 10. CDR3 coding DNA: TGTGCCAGCAGTCTCCTCCGGGACAGGGACCATTCACCCCTCCACTTT. Encoded protein: CASSLLRDRDHSPLHF.

The genes are TRBV10-2 and TRBJ1-1; D is perhaps TRBD1 (6 bases). The V gene's germline CDR1 is WSHSY and CDR2 SAAADI. V dropped 6 bases and J dropped 1 base, with 18 bases sitting between them. This CDR3 has 16 residues. CDR3 amino acids: CASRDVKGVGNTEAFF. In nucleotides, the CDR3 is TGCGCCAGCAGGGACGTAAAGGGGGTGGGGAACACTGAAGCTTTCTTT.

V and J are TRBV7-8 and TRBJ2-7, with 11 bases lining up with TRBD1. This CDR3 comprises 15 residues. The germline CDR1 and CDR2 sequences are SGHVS and FQNEAQ. V was clipped by 4 bases and J by 6 bases; unmatched bases: 8. CDR3 region: CASSSFRTGGVEQYF. In DNA, the CDR3 is TGTGCCAGCAGCTCTTTCAGGACAGGGGGCGTCGAGCAGTACTTC.

The V and J genes are TRBV2 and TRBJ2-2, with D possibly matching TRBD2 (6 bases). Trimming shortened V by 0 bases and J by 5 bases, and 10 bases separated the two germline ends. There are 15 residues in the CDR3. CDR1 and CDR2 from the germline V gene are SNHLY and FYNNEI. CDR3 sequence: CASSEALRGTGELFF. As DNA, the CDR3 is TGTGCCAGCAGTGAAGCGCTTCGGGGGACCGGGGAGCTGTTTTTT.

The chain has TRBV7-3 and TRBJ1-6; the D is unclear. CDR3 length equals 15 residues. CDR1 is SGHTA and CDR2 is FQGTGA in the germline V gene. V was pared by 3 bases and J by 5 bases, with 11 bases between. The DNA for the CDR3 is TGTGCCAGCAGCTTGAGGCCAAGTAATAATTCACCCCTCCACTTT. Its protein is CASSLRPSNNSPLHF.

J is TRBJ2-2 and V is TRBV6-5, with a possible D match to TRBD1 (6 bases). The CDR3 consists of 14 residues. Germline V gene data show CDR1 as MNHEY and CDR2 as SVGAGI. Trimming left V 4 bases short and J 3 bases short, with 9 bases between. Written as DNA, the CDR3 is TGTGCCAGCAGTTTACAGGGCCACACCGGGGAGCTGTTTTTT. It is translated as CASSLQGHTGELFF.

This clone was seen just once. V is TRBV9 and J is TRBJ2-3; TRBD2 matches at 10 bases. CDR1 and CDR2 (germline): SGDLS, YYNGEE. V dropped 4 bases and J dropped 0; count of bases not matched to a gene: 2. The CDR3 is 15 residues long. The CDR3 protein is CASSFSGGSTDTQYF. The CDR3, as DNA: TGTGCCAGCAGCTTTAGCGGGGGGAGCACAGATACGCAGTATTTT.

This chain uses TRBV27 with TRBJ2-4, with TRBD2 matching 7 bases. The V gene end was trimmed by 3 bases and the J gene end by 0 bases; junction bases not matched to a gene: 2. Germline V gene lookup returns CDR1 MNHEY and CDR2 SMNVEV (reference sequence). The CDR3 is 15 amino acids. The chain's CDR3 is CASSLGGIAKNIQYF. The CDR3 DNA follows: TGTGCCAGCAGTTTGGGGGGGATAGCCAAAAACATTCAGTACTTC.

The chain employs TRBV15 and TRBJ2-7; tentative D call: TRBD1 (6 bases). Germline loops: CDR1 LNHNV, CDR2 YYDKDF (reference sequence). Trimming took off 2 bases at V and 9 bases at J, with 8 bases between the two ends. The length of the CDR3 is 11 residues. Here the CDR3 reads CATSRTGSQYF. CDR3 DNA sequence: TGTGCCACCAGCAGAACAGGGTCGCAGTACTTC.

As to this clone: This same CDR3 is encoded by further DNA sequences in the sample. The chain combines TRBV9 with TRBJ1-3; D is uncertain. The germline V gene encodes CDR1 SGDLS and CDR2 YYNGEE. V shed 2 bases and J shed 0 bases, with 6 bases lying between them. The CDR3 is 14 amino acids. Here the CDR3 reads CASSVGSSGNTIYF. The CDR3 DNA sequence: TGTGCCAGCAGCGTCGGTTCCTCTGGAAACACCATATATTTT.

The chain combines TRBV9 with TRBJ1-3; D is ambiguous. Germline CDR1 SGDLS, CDR2 YYNGEE. V shed 0 bases and J shed 0 bases, with 10 bases lying between them. This CDR3 has 16 amino acids. Here the CDR3 DNA reads TGTGCCAGCAGCGTAGTGGCCGGGAGCTCTGGAAACACCATATATTTT. Protein: CASSVVAGSSGNTIYF.

The chain is built from TRBV7-2 and TRBJ2-2; tentative D call: TRBD1 (6 bases). CDR3 length: 16 residues. The germline gives CDR1 SGHTA, CDR2 FQGNSA. Trimming removed 5 bases from V and 1 base from J, with 14 bases in between. In nucleotides, the CDR3 is TGTGCCAGCAGCGCCCCCGGGACACTGAACACCGGGGAGCTGTTTTTT. Translated, it gives CASSAPGTLNTGELFF.